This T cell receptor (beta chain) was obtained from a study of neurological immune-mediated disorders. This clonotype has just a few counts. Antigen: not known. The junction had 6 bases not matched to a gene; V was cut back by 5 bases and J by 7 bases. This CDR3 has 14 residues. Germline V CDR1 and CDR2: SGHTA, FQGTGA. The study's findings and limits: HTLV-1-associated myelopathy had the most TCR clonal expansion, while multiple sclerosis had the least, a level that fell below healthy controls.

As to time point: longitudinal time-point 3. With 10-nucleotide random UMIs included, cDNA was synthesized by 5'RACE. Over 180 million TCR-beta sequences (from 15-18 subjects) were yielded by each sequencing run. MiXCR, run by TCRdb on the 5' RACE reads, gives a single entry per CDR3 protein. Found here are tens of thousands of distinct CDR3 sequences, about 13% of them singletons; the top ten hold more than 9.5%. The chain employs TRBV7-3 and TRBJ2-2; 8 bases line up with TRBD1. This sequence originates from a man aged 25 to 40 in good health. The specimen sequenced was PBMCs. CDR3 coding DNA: TGTGCCAGCAGCATGACAGGGGCGGACGGGGAGCTGTTTTTT. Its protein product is CASSMTGADGELFF.